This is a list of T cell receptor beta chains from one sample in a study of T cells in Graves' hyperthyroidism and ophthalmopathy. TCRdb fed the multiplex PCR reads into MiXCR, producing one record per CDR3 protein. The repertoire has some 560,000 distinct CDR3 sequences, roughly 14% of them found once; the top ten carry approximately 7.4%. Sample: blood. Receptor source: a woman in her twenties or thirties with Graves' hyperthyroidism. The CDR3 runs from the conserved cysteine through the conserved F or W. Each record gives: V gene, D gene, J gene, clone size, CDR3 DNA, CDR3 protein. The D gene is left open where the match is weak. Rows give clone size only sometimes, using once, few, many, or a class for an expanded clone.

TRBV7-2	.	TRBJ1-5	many	TGTGCCAGCAGCGTCGGGACACCCTCCAATCAGCCCCAGCATTTT	CASSVGTPSNQPQHF
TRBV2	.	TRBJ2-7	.	TGTGCCAGCAAAGTCACGGGGGTCGGCGAGCAGTACTTC	CASKVTGVGEQYF
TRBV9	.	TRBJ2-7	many	TGTGCCAGCAGCGCCTCGCTTTACGAGCAGTACTTC	CASSASLYEQYF
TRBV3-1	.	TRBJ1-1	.	TGTGCCAGCAGCCATTCCCCCAGGTTCGTGAACACTGAAGCTTTCTTT	CASSHSPRFVNTEAFF
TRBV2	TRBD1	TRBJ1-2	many	TGTGCAATCACAGGGGGCGCAGGCTACACCTTC	CAITGGAGYTF
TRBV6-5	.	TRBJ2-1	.	TGTGCCAGCAGTTACGCCGCGGGACAGTTAAGAAATGAGCAGTTCTTC	CASSYAAGQLRNEQFF
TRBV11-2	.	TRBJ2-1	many	TGTGCCAGCAGCGCGTCTTTGCGGGGTTCCTACAATGAGCAGTTCTTC	CASSASLRGSYNEQFF
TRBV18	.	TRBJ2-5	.	TGTGCCAGCTCACCAAGGGCTAGCCGCCAAGAGACCCAGTACTTC	CASSPRASRQETQYF
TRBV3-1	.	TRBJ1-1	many	TGTGCCAGCAGCCAAGCACAGGGTTTAACTGAAGCTTTCTTT	CASSQAQGLTEAFF
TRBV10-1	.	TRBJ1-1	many	TGCGCCAGCAGTTTAACCAGGAACACTGAAGCTTTCTTT	CASSLTRNTEAFF
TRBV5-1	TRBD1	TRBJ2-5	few	TGCGCCAGCAGCTTGGACCCCCGACAGGGCCAAGAGACCCAGTACTTC	CASSLDPRQGQETQYF
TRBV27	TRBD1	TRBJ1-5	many	TGTGCCAGCAGTTCCCAGGGGGCCCATAGCAATCAGCCCCAGCATTTT	CASSSQGAHSNQPQHF
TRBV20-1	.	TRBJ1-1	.	TGCAGTGCTAGAGCCTCAGGGTCGAGTACTGAAGCTTTCTTT	CSARASGSSTEAFF
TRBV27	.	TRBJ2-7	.	TGTGCCAGCAGGCAGGGTCAACGTCACCCCTACGAGCAGTACTTC	CASRQGQRHPYEQYF
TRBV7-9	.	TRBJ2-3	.	TGTGCCAGCAGCTTAACCGGGACTAGCACAGATACGCAGTATTTT	CASSLTGTSTDTQYF
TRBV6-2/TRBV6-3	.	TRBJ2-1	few	TGTGCCAGCAGTTACAGGAGCTTCCTAGGGTACAATGAGCAGTTCTTC	CASSYRSFLGYNEQFF
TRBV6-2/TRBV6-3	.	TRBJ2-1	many	TGTGCCAGCACTCCGAGGAGATCGGGTGAGCAGTTCTTC	CASTPRRSGEQFF
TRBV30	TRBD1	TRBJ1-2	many	TGTGCCTGGAGAGGTTACAGGGGCAACTATGGCTACACCTTC	CAWRGYRGNYGYTF
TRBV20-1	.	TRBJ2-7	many	TGCAGTGCTAGAGATGGGGCGATACTCTCCTACGAGCAGTACTTC	CSARDGAILSYEQYF
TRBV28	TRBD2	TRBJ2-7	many	TGTGCCAGCACGGCGGGAGTGTCGGGTGAGCAGTACTTC	CASTAGVSGEQYF
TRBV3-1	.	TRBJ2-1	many	TGTGCCAGCAGCCCAGGCGAGGTCCACAATGAGCAGTTCTTC	CASSPGEVHNEQFF
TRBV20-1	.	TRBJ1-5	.	TGCAGTGGTATGAGTGATAGCAATCAGCCCCAGCATTTT	CSGMSDSNQPQHF
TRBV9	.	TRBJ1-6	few	TGTGCCAGCGCAGAAGTTTTGGATTCACCCCTCCACTTT	CASAEVLDSPLHF
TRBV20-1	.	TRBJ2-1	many	TGCAGTGCTAGGGACCGGACCGGGTACAATGAGCAGTTCTTC	CSARDRTGYNEQFF
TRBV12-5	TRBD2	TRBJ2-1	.	TGTGCTAGTGGTTTGATCCAACCTGGACTAGCGGGAGGCTCCTACAATGAGCAGTTCTTC	CASGLIQPGLAGGSYNEQFF
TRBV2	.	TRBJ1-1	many	TGTGCCAGCAGTGAACTTCCAGGCGGTAATCCCGAAGCTTTCTTT	CASSELPGGNPEAFF
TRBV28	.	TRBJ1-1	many	TGTGCCAGCACTCCAGGGGAGACTGAAGCTTTCTTT	CASTPGETEAFF
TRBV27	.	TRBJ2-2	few	TGTGCCAGCAGTTTATACCGGACCGGGAACACCGGGGAGCTGTTTTTT	CASSLYRTGNTGELFF
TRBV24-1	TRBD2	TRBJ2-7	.	TGTGCCACCAAAACCGGGACTAGCGGGAGTACGGAAGTCTACGAGCAGTACTTC	CATKTGTSGSTEVYEQYF
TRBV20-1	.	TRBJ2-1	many	TGCAGTGCACCGGGACTCCAATCCTACAATGAGCAGTTCTTC	CSAPGLQSYNEQFF
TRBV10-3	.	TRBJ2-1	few	TGTGCCATCACTCCGACCACTGACAATGAGCAGTTCTTC	CAITPTTDNEQFF
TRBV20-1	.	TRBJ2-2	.	TGCAGTGCTAGAGATTCACTAAACACCGGGGAGCTGTTTTTT	CSARDSLNTGELFF
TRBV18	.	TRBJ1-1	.	TGTGCCAGCTCACCACTGGGGACGGCCCCGATGAACACTGAAGCTTTCTTT	CASSPLGTAPMNTEAFF
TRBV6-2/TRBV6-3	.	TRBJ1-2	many	TGTGCCAGCAGTTTGACAACGTACTATGGCTACACCTTC	CASSLTTYYGYTF
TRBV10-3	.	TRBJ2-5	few	TGTGCCACAAAAGAGGGGGCGGGAGAAGAGACCCAGTACTTC	CATKEGAGEETQYF
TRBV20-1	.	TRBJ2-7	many	TGCAGTGCTAGAGATAACACCAAATCCTACGAGCAGTACTTC	CSARDNTKSYEQYF
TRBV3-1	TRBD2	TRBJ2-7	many	TGTGCCAGCAGCCAAGGGGGACTAGCGGCCTACGAGCAGTACTTC	CASSQGGLAAYEQYF
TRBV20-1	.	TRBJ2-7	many	TGCAGTGCTAGAGATATCTCGTCCTACGAGCAGTACTTC	CSARDISSYEQYF
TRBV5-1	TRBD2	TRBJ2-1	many	TGCGCCAGCAGCTTGTTGTCTAGCGGGAGGAGTAATGAGCAGTTCTTC	CASSLLSSGRSNEQFF
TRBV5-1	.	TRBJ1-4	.	TGCGCCAGCAGGCCCCGGGAGATAAATGAAAAACTGTTTTTT	CASRPREINEKLFF
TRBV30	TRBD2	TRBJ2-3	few	TGTGCCTGGAGTCCAAGCGGGAGGGGCACAGATACGCAGTATTTT	CAWSPSGRGTDTQYF
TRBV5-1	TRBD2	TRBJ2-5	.	TGCGCCAGCAGCCGGACTAGCGGGGAAGAGACCCAGTACTTC	CASSRTSGEETQYF
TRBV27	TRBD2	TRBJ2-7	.	TGTGCCAGCAGTTTAAGACTAGCGGGAGGGCTGGGGGAGCAGTACTTC	CASSLRLAGGLGEQYF
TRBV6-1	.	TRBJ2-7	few	TGTGCCAGCACTGGGCAGGGAGGCGAGCAGTACTTC	CASTGQGGEQYF
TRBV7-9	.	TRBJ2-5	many	TGTGCCAGCAGCTACACGGTGGGGGAGACCCAGTACTTC	CASSYTVGETQYF
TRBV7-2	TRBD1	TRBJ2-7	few	TGTGCCAGCAGCTCGGACAGGGCGTCCGAGCAGTACTTC	CASSSDRASEQYF
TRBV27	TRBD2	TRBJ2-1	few	TGTGCCAGCAGTTCAGCGGGAGCTTCTTACAATGAGCAGTTCTTC	CASSSAGASYNEQFF
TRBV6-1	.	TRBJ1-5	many	TGTGCCAGCAGTACAGGTTTGAATCAGCCCCAGCATTTT	CASSTGLNQPQHF
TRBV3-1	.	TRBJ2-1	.	TGTGCCAGCAGCCATCGGAGGGTCAATGAGCAGTTCTTC	CASSHRRVNEQFF